This T cell receptor beta chain emerged from a study of T cells after yellow fever vaccination. Study-wide points: The CD4 compartment and the CD8 compartment contained a small share of clonotypes in common. Weaker in magnitude, the secondary response showed a faster peak on day 5 versus 15.

Comment on this clonotype: As yet, its antigen is unknown.

As TCR cDNA was made by 5'RACE template switching, a universal primer site and UMIs were added. Using its own MiXCR run on the 5' RACE reads, TCRdb lists one record per CDR3 protein. The sample carries just under 600,000 distinct CDR3 sequences, about 14% recorded once. Germline V gene sequence: CDR1 SGHAT, CDR2 FQNNGV. J was trimmed by 5 bases and V by 0 bases; bases with no gene match: 13. This CDR3 is 19 amino acids long. The clonotype originates from a man under 40 who received the YFV17D yellow fever vaccine. This chain links TRBV11-2 with TRBJ2-5, with TRBD2 matching 12 bases. Material: PBMCs, obtained on the day of the yellow fever booster vaccination. The CDR3 spells CASSLEGPSGRARKETQYF. The CDR3 DNA reads as TGTGCCAGCAGCTTAGAGGGGCCTAGCGGGAGGGCCAGGAAGGAGACCCAGTACTTC.